A single T cell receptor (beta chain) is shown here with its context. With V trimmed by 6 bases and J by 3 bases, 9 bases remained unmatched. CDR1 SGHRS and CDR2 YFSETQ come from the germline V gene. The CDR3 spans 15 residues. The method was immunoSEQ multiplex PCR; TCRdb's version includes in-frame clones alone and lacks a portion of them. This table holds about 87,000 clones, about 83% found once. This sample was taken from a study of blood T cell repertoires in COVID-19. Background on the study: COVID-19 samples collected from the United States, Italy and Spain covered acute and convalescent phases.

The material sequenced was peripheral blood. The TCR comes from a woman in her 70s with acute or convalescent COVID-19. J is TRBJ2-5 and V is TRBV5-1; 9 bases align to TRBD2. CDR3 amino acids: CASTASSGAKETQYF. The CDR3 coding sequence is TGCGCCAGCACCGCCTCTAGCGGGGCCAAAGAGACCCAGTACTTC.